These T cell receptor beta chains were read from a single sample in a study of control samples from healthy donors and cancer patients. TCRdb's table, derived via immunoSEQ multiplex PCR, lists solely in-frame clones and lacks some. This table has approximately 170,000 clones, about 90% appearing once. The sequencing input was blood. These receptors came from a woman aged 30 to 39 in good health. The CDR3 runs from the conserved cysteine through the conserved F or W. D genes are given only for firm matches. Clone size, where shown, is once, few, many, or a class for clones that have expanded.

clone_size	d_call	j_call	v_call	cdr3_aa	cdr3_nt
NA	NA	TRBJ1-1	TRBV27	CASQIIKMNTEAFF	TGTGCCAGTCAAATAATAAAAATGAACACTGAAGCTTTCTTT
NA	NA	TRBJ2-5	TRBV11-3	CASSYVGGTQYF	TGTGCCAGCAGCTATGTCGGGGGGACCCAGTACTTC
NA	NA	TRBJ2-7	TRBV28	CASMTSSYEQYF	TGTGCCAGTATGACTAGCTCCTACGAGCAGTACTTC
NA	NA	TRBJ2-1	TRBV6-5	CASSYMASAYNEQFF	TGTGCCAGCAGTTACATGGCTTCAGCCTACAATGAGCAGTTCTTC
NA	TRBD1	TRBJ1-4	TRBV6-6	CASSYGTGKNELFF	TGTGCCAGCAGTTACGGGACAGGGAAAAATGAACTGTTTTTT
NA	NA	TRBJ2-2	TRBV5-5	CASSLELSITGELFF	TGTGCCAGCAGCTTGGAACTGTCGATCACCGGGGAGCTGTTTTTT
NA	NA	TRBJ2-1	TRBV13	CASSPSTRGRSNEQFF	TGTGCCAGCAGCCCCAGTACTCGGGGGCGATCCAATGAGCAGTTCTTC
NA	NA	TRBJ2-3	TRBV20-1	CSASFSLPSVSGRTDTQYF	TGCAGTGCTAGTTTTTCTCTACCCAGCGTCAGCGGCCGCACAGATACGCAGTATTTT
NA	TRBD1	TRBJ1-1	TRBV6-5	CASRTMDRQETEAFF	TGTGCCAGCAGAACTATGGACAGGCAGGAGACTGAAGCTTTCTTT
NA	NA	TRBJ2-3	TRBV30	CAWSLRGANTQYF	TGTGCCTGGAGTCTTCGGGGGGCCAATACGCAGTATTTT
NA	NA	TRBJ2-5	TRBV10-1	CASSEQAMGTQYF	TGCGCCAGCAGTGAGCAAGCGATGGGGACCCAGTACTTC
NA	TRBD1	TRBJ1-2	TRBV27	CASSFLRGQGANGYTF	TGTGCCAGCAGTTTTCTTAGAGGACAGGGGGCGAATGGCTACACCTTC
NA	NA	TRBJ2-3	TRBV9	CASSITLTGDTQYF	TGTGCCAGCAGCATAACCTTGACCGGAGATACGCAGTATTTT
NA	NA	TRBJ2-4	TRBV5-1	CASSPGLASSRYF	TGCGCCAGCAGCCCGGGTTTGGCGAGTTCGAGGTACTTC
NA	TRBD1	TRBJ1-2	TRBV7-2	CASSFSYRGENGYTF	TGTGCCAGCAGCTTTAGTTACAGGGGAGAGAATGGCTACACCTTC
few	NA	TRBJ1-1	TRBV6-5	CASSYRGIDTEAFF	TGTGCCAGCAGTTACAGGGGGATAGACACTGAAGCTTTCTTT
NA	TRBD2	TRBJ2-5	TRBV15	CATSSGTSGRNWETQYF	TGTGCCACCAGCAGCGGAACTAGCGGCAGAAACTGGGAGACCCAGTACTTC
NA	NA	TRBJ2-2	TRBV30	CAWTIAGHVSGELFF	TGTGCCTGGACTATCGCAGGGCATGTTTCCGGGGAGCTGTTTTTT
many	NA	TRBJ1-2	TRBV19	CASSYRPGHYGYTF	TGTGCCAGTAGTTATCGGCCAGGACACTATGGCTACACCTTC
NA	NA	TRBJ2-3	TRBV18	CASSPLASTDTQYF	TGTGCCAGCTCACCACTAGCTAGCACAGATACGCAGTATTTT
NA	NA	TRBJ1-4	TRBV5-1	CASSKESGVKGLFF	TGCGCCAGCTCCAAGGAAAGCGGGGTGAAAGGACTGTTTTTT
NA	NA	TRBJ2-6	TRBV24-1	CATSVGGTGANVLTF	TGTGCCACCAGTGTGGGGGGAACGGGGGCCAACGTCCTGACTTTC
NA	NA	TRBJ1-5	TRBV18	CASSSENQPQHF	TGTGCCAGCTCAAGCGAAAATCAGCCCCAGCATTTT
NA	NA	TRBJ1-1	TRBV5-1	CASSNLQDVAEAFF	TGCGCCAGCAGCAACCTCCAGGACGTAGCTGAAGCTTTCTTT
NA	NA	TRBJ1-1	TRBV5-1	CASSLGGSRINTEAFF	TGCGCCAGCAGCTTGGGTGGGTCGCGGATTAACACTGAAGCTTTCTTT
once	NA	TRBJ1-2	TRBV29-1	CSVAGYTF	TGCAGCGTTGCTGGCTACACCTTC
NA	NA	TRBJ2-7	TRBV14	CASSQTSYEQYF	TGTGCCAGCAGCCAGACCTCCTACGAGCAGTACTTC
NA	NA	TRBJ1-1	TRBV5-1	CASSFPGMNTEAFF	TGCGCCAGCAGCTTCCCAGGGATGAACACTGAAGCTTTCTTT
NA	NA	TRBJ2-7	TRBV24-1	CATSDLGYEQYF	TGTGCCACGTCGGACCTTGGATACGAGCAGTACTTC
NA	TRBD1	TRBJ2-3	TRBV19	CASSIDRAITDTQYF	TGTGCCAGTAGTATTGACAGGGCAATCACAGATACGCAGTATTTT
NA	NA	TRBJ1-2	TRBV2	CASSDLGPSDYGYTF	TGTGCCAGCAGTGACTTGGGGCCCAGTGACTATGGCTACACCTTC
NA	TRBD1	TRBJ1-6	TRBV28	CASNPGTGGYNSPLHF	TGTGCCAGCAACCCTGGGACAGGCGGCTATAATTCACCCCTCCACTTT
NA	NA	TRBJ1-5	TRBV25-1	CASSSTRGGNQPQHF	TGTGCCAGCAGTTCGACAAGGGGGGGCAATCAGCCCCAGCATTTT
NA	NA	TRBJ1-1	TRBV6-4	CASSVGENTEAFF	TGTGCCAGCAGTGTCGGGGAGAACACTGAAGCTTTCTTT
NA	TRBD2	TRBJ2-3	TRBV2	CASRQLAGGPFTQYF	TGTGCCAGCAGGCAACTAGCGGGAGGGCCCTTTACGCAGTATTTT
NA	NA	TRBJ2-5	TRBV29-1	CSVLDGEWGLVETQYF	TGCAGCGTTCTAGACGGGGAATGGGGGCTGGTGGAGACCCAGTACTTC
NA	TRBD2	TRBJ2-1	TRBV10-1	CASSERAGGEQFF	TGCGCCAGCAGTGAGAGGGCGGGGGGTGAGCAGTTCTTC
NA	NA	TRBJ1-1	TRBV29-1	CSVDEDLTEAFF	TGCAGCGTTGATGAGGACCTCACTGAAGCTTTCTTT
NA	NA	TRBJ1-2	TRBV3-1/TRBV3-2	CASSQAQSYGYTF	TGTGCCAGCAGCCAAGCACAGTCCTATGGCTACACCTTC
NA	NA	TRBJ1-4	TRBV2	CASSERRATNEKLFF	TGTGCCAGCAGTGAACGACGCGCAACTAATGAAAAACTGTTTTTT
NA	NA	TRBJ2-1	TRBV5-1	CASSDDGLVNEQFF	TGCGCCAGCAGCGACGACGGGCTAGTAAATGAGCAGTTCTTC
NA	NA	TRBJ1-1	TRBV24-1	CATSDSRQALNMNTEAFF	TGTGCCACCAGTGATTCCCGACAGGCTTTAAATATGAACACTGAAGCTTTCTTT